This entry features one TCR beta chain sequence. Its matching antigen is unknown. Here immunoSEQ multiplex PCR was the method, and the copy in TCRdb shows in-frame clones only, minus some. The sample records 27,000 or so clones, over 55% being singletons. The CDR3 is 15 amino acids. Germline assignment: CDR1 SGHRS and CDR2 YFSETQ. Losses at the gene ends were 0 bases for V and 9 bases for J; bases not matched to a gene: 5. The time point was: cycle 4 day 1 (C4D1), after 5 to 7 weeks of nivolumab. Brentuximab vedotin exposure varied among the patients, all of whom had relapsed after autologous stem cell transplantation. The data are from a study of PD-1 blockade in classical Hodgkin lymphoma. Study context: Patients received nivolumab 3 mg/kg intravenously every 2 weeks.

General study points: At C4D1, TCR diversity had climbed significantly for CD4+ cells, though not for CD8+ cells. The diversity seen at baseline in complete responders resembled that of newly diagnosed patients. There remain no defined causes for the repertoire differences, which possibly reflect disease activity or prior therapy.

This chain joins TRBV5-1 and TRBJ2-1, with 11 positions matching TRBD2. The input for sequencing was peripheral blood mononuclear cells (PBMCs), taken before the fourth cycle of nivolumab. This clonotype originated in a human donor with classical Hodgkin lymphoma. The CDR3 DNA reads TGCGCCAGCAGCTTGGTAACTAGCGGGAGCGCTGAGCAGTTCTTC. Protein product: CASSLVTSGSAEQFF.